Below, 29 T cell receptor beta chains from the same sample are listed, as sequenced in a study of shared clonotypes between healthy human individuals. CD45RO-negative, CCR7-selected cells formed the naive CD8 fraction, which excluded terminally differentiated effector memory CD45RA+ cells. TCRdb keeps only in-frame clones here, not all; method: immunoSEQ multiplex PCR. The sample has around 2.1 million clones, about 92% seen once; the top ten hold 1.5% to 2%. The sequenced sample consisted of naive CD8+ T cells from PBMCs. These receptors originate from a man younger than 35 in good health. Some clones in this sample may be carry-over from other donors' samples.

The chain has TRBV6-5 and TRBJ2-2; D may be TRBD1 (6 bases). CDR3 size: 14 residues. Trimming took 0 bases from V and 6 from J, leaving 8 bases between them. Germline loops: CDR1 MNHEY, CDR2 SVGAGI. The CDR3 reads CASSYSEGAGELFF. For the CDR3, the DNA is TGTGCCAGCAGTTACTCTGAGGGGGCCGGGGAGCTGTTTTTT.

CDR3 coding DNA: TGTGCCAGCAGCACAGACAGGGGAGAGGGTGAAAAACTGTTTTTT. Translated: CASSTDRGEGEKLFF. This chain connects TRBV7-9 to TRBJ1-4; 8 bases line up with TRBD1. Per germline, CDR1 SEHNR and CDR2 FQNEAQ (reference sequence). The trim removed 5 bases at V and 7 bases at J, leaving 9 bases unmatched. The CDR3 is made up of 15 amino acids. Combining the CDR3 with reference TRBV7-9 and TRBJ1-4 gives the whole variable domain DTGVSQNPRHKITKRGQNVTFRCDPISEHNRLYWYRQTLGQGPEFLTYFQNEAQLEKSRLLSDRFSAERPKGSFSTLEIQRTEQGDSAMYLCASSTDRGEGEKLFFGSGTQLSVL.

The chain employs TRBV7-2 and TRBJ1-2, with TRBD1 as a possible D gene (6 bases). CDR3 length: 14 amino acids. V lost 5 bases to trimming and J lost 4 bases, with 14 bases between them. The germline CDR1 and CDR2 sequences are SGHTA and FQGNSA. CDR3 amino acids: CASSEQTGIYGYTF. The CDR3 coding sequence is TGTGCCAGCAGCGAACAGACAGGAATCTATGGCTACACCTTC.

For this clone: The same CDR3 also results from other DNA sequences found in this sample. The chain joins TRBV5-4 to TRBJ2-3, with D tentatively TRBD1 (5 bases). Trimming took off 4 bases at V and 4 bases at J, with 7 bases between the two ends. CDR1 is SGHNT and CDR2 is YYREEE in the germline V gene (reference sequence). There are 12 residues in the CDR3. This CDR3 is CASSLGADTQYF. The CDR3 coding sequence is TGTGCCAGCAGCCTAGGGGCAGATACGCAGTATTTT.

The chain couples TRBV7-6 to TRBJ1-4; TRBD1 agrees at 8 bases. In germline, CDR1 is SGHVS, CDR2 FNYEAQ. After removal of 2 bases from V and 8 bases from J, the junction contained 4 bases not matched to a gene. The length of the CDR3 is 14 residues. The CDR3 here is CASSLFGQGEKLFF. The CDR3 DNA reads TGTGCCAGCAGCTTATTCGGACAGGGCGAAAAACTGTTTTTT.

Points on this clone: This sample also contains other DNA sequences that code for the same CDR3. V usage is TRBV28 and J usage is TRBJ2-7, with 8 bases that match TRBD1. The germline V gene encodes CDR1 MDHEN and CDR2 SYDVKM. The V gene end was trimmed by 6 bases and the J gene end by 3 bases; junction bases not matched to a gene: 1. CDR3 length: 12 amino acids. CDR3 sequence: CASRTGDYEQYF. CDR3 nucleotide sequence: TGTGCCAGCAGGACAGGGGACTACGAGCAGTACTTC.

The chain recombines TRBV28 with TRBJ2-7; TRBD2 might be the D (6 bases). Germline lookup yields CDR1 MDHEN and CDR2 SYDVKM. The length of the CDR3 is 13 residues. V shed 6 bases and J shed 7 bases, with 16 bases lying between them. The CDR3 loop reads CASSLAGGEEQYF. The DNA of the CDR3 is TGTGCCAGCAGCCTAGCTGGAGGGGAGGAGCAGTACTTC.

The CDR3 region is CASSAFWPGTEKNTEAFF. The CDR3 DNA reads as TGTGCCAGCAGTGCTTTCTGGCCGGGGACAGAAAAAAACACTGAAGCTTTCTTT. This sequence joins TRBV6-1 and TRBJ1-1, with TRBD1 matching over 7 bases. Germline V gene lookup returns CDR1 MNHNS and CDR2 SASEGT. J lost 2 bases, V lost 4 bases, and 16 bases had no gene match. The CDR3 covers 18 residues.

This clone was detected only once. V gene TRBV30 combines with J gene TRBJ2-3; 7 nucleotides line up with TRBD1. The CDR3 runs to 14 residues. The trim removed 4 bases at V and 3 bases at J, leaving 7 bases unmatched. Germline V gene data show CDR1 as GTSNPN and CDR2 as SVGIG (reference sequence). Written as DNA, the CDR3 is TGTGCCTGGAACAGAGGACAGGAGACAGATACGCAGTATTTT. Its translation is CAWNRGQETDTQYF. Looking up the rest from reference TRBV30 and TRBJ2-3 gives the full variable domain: SQTIHQWPATLVQPVGSPLSLECTVEGTSNPNLYWYRQAAGRGLQLLFYSVGIGQISSEVPQNLSASRPQDRQFILSSKKLLLSDSGFYLCAWNRGQETDTQYFGPGTRLTVL.

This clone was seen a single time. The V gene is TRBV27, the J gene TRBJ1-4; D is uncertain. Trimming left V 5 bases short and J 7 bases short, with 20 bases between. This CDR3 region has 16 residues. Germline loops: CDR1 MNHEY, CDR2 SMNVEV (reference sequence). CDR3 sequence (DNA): TGTGCCAGCAGTCCACGGTTGTGGGAGGTGGGTGAAAAACTGTTTTTT. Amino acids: CASSPRLWEVGEKLFF.

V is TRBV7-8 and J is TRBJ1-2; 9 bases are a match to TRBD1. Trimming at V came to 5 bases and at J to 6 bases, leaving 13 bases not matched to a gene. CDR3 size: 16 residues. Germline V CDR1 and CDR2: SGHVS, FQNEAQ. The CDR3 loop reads CASSASPQQGADGYTF. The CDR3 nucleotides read TGTGCCAGCAGCGCAAGTCCTCAACAGGGGGCCGATGGCTACACCTTC. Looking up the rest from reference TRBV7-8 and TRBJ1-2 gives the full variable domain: GAGVSQSPRYKVAKRGQDVALRCDPISGHVSLFWYQQALGQGPEFLTYFQNEAQLDKSGLPSDRFFAERPEGSVSTLKIQRTQQEDSAVYLCASSASPQQGADGYTFGSGTRLTVV.

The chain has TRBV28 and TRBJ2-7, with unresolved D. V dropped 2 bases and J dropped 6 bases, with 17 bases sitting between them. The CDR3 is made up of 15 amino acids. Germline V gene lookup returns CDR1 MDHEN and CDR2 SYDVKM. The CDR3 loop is CASSLASSGLTEQYF. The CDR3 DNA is TGTGCCAGCAGTTTAGCTTCTTCGGGCCTTACCGAGCAGTACTTC.

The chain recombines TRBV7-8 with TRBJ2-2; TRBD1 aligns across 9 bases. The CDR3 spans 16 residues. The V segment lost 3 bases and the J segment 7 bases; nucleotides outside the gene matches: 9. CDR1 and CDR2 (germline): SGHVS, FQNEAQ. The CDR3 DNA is TGTGCCAGCAGCTTTTTCCGGGACAGGGTCGACGGGGAGCTGTTTTTT. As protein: CASSFFRDRVDGELFF.

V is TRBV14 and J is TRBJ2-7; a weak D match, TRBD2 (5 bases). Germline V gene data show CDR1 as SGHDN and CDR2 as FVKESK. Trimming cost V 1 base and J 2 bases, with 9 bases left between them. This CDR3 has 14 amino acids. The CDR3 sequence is CASSQVREPYEQYF. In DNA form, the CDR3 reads TGTGCCAGCAGCCAAGTTCGGGAACCCTACGAGCAGTACTTC.

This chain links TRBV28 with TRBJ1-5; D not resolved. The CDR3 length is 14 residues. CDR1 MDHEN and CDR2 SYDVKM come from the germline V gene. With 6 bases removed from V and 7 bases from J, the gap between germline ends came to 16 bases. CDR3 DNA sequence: TGTGCCAGCAGCCCCTTCGGGGTCAGGCAGCCCCAGCATTTT. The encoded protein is CASSPFGVRQPQHF.

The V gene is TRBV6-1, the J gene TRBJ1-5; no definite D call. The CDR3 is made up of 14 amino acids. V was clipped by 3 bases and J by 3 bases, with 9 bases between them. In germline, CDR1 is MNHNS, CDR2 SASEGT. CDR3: CASSDVPFNQPQHF. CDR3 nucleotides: TGTGCCAGCAGTGACGTCCCTTTCAATCAGCCCCAGCATTTT.

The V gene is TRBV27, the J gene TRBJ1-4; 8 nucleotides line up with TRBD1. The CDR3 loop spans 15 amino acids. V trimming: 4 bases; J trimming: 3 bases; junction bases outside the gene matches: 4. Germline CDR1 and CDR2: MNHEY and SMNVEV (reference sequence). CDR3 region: CASSSPGQANEKLFF. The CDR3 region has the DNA TGTGCCAGCAGTTCTCCGGGACAGGCTAATGAAAAACTGTTTTTT. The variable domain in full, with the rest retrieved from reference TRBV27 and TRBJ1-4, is EAQVTQNPRYLITVTGKKLTVTCSQNMNHEYMSWYRQDPGLGLRQIYYSMNVEVTDKGDVPEGYKVSRKEKRNFPLILESPSPNQTSLYFCASSSPGQANEKLFFGSGTQLSVL.

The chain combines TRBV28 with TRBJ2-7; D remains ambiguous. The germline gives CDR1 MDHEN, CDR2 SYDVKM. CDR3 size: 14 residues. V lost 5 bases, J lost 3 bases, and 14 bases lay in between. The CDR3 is CASSPQVIGYEQYF. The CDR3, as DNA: TGTGCCAGCAGTCCCCAGGTCATAGGCTACGAGCAGTACTTC.

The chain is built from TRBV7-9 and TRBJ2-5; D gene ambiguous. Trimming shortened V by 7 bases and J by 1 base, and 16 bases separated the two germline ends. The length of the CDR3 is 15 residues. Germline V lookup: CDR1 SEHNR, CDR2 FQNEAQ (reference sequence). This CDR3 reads CASTPHSAGQETQYF. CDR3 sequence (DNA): TGTGCCAGCACCCCCCATTCGGCAGGCCAAGAGACCCAGTACTTC.

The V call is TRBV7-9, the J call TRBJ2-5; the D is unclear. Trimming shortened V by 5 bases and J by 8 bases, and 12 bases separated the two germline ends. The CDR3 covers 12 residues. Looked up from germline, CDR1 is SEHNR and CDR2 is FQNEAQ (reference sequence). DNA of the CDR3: TGTGCCAGCAGCCCCCCCCGAGGTACCCAGTACTTC. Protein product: CASSPPRGTQYF.

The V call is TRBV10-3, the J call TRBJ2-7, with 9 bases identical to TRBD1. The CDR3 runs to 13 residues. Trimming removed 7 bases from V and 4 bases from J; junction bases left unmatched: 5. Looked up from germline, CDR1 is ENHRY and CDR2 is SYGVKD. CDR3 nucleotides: TGTGCCATCATGGACAGGGGAGAGTACGAGCAGTACTTC. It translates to CAIMDRGEYEQYF.

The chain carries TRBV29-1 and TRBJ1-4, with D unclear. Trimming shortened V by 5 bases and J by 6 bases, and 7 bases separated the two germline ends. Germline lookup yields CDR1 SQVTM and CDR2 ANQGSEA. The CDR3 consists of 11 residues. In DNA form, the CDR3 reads TGCAGCGTTTTGACCTATGAAAAACTGTTTTTT. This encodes CSVLTYEKLFF.

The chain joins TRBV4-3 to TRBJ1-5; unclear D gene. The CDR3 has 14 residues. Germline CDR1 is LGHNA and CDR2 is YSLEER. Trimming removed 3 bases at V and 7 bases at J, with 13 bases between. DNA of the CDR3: TGCGCCAGCAGCCAGAGCGTTGGAGGACAGCCCCAGCATTTT. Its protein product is CASSQSVGGQPQHF.

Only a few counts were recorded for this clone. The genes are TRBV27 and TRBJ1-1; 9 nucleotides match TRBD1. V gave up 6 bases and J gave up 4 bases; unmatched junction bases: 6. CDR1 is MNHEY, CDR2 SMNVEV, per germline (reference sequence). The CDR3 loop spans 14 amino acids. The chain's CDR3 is CASRKQGAGTEAFF. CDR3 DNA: TGTGCCAGCAGGAAACAGGGGGCGGGCACTGAAGCTTTCTTT.

The CDR3 is CASSAGGSPAFF. The DNA for the CDR3 is TGTGCCAGCAGCGCTGGCGGGAGCCCTGCTTTCTTT. The rearrangement uses TRBV9 and TRBJ1-1; D is uncertain. The germline V gene encodes CDR1 SGDLS and CDR2 YYNGEE. Trimming shortened V by 3 bases and J by 11 bases, and 14 bases separated the two germline ends. CDR3 length: 12 amino acids. Full variable domain (remainder filled in from reference TRBV9 and TRBJ1-1): DSGVTQTPKHLITATGQRVTLRCSPRSGDLSVYWYQQSLDQGLQFLIQYYNGEERAKGNILERFSAQQFPDLHSELNLSSLELGDSALYFCASSAGGSPAFFGQGTRLTVV.

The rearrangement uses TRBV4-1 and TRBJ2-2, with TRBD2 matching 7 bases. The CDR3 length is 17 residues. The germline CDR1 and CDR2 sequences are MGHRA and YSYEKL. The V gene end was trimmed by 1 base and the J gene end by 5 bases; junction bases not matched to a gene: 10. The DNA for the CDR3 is TGCGCCAGCAGCCAAGGAGGGGAGGGAGTACATACCGGGGAGCTGTTTTTT. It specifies CASSQGGEGVHTGELFF.

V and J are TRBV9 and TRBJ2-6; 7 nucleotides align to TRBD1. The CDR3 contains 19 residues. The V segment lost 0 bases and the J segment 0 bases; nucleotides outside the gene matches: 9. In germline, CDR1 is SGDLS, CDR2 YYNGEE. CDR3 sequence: CASSVELGDSHSGANVLTF. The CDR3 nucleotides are TGTGCCAGCAGCGTAGAGTTGGGGGACAGCCACTCTGGGGCCAACGTCCTGACTTTC.

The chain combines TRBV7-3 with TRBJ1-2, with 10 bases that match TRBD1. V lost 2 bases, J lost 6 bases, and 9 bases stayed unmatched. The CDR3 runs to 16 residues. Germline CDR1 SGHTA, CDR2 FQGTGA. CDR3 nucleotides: TGTGCCAGCAGCTTAGGTGGGGACAGGGGCGATCATGGCTACACCTTC. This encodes CASSLGGDRGDHGYTF.

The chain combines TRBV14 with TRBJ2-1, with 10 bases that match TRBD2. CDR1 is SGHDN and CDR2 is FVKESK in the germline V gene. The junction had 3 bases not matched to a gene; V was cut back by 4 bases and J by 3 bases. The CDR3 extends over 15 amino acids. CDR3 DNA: TGTGCCAGCAGCCCCACTAGCGGGAACTACAATGAGCAGTTCTTC. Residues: CASSPTSGNYNEQFF.